This T cell receptor beta chain was recovered during a study of post-analysis software for immune sequencing data. Study findings and constraints: Included in a set of a handful of TRBV segments more frequent in patients than controls were TRBV5-6, TRBV5-1 and TRBV20-1.

As concerns this clonotype: Its antigen is not identified.

Trimming removed 7 bases from V and 1 base from J, with 20 bases in between. The CDR3 sequence is 18 residues long. Libraries were made from TCR beta cDNA, and they carried unique molecular identifiers. Approximately 0.5 million cDNA molecules were recovered from an input of roughly 0.85 to 10 million T cells. TCRdb reanalysed the PCR reads using MiXCR and keeps one entry per CDR3 protein. The data hold more than 350,000 distinct CDR3 sequences, with about 40% observed a single time. Sequencing was done on a sample of blood. V gene TRBV12-3 or TRBV12-4 combines with J gene TRBJ2-6, with D uncertain. The clonotype originates from a girl aged 2-10 years with multiple sclerosis. CDR3 amino acids: CASTFRADIVSGANVLTF. CDR3 bases: TGTGCCAGCACTTTTAGGGCGGATATAGTTTCTGGGGCCAACGTCCTGACTTTC.